This T cell receptor beta chain was identified in a study of cytotoxic CD8 clonotypes in ibrutinib-treated CLL. About the research overall: Enrolment comprised over ten relapsed/refractory and more than 14 treatment-naive patients; 17 to 18 were IGHV unmutated. By median approximately 63 months, roughly twelve had progressed and roughly 15 stayed remitted; responses had been 2 complete and around 25 partial. Study-wide findings and caveats: Patients had baseline clonality above age-matched healthy donors, and this clonality moved with circulating CD8+ T-cell counts.

The CDR3 contains 16 residues. About this clone itself: Its antigen is still unknown.

Target depth was 1 in 200,000 to 1 in 1 million T cells, about 10x per clonotype. Libraries were prepared by immunoSEQ multiplex PCR; TCRdb keeps only in-frame clonotypes and omits some of them. Here the sample spans around 15,000 clones, 81% being singletons. This chain links TRBV21-1 with TRBJ2-1. TRBV21-1 is annotated as a pseudogene. Material: PBMCs, obtained before ibrutinib treatment. The sequence was collected from a human donor with chronic lymphocytic leukemia. The CDR3 region has the DNA TGTGCCAGCAGCAAACGGGGGCTAGGGGCCCCTCTTTTGCTGTTCTTC. Its protein product is CASSKRGLGAPLLLFF.